One sample yielded the 19 T cell receptor beta chains listed below, sequenced in a study of blood T cell repertoires in COVID-19. Libraries were prepared by immunoSEQ multiplex PCR; TCRdb keeps only in-frame clonotypes and omits some of them. The table lists fewer than 60,000 clones, around four fifths of them singletons. The sample consisted of peripheral blood. Receptors originate from a man aged 65-85 years with active COVID-19.

The chain couples TRBV6-5 to TRBJ2-2, with TRBD1 as a possible D gene (6 bases). The V gene's germline CDR1 is MNHEY and CDR2 SVGAGI. Trimming stripped 0 bases from V and 4 bases from J, with 12 bases between. This CDR3 contains 16 residues. CDR3 amino acids: CASSYSIGQLTGELFF. The DNA for the CDR3 is TGTGCCAGCAGTTACTCGATCGGACAGCTCACCGGGGAGCTGTTTTTT.

The gene calls are TRBV5-1 and TRBJ2-7; TRBD1 aligns across 11 bases. J was trimmed by 3 bases and V by 0 bases; bases with no gene match: 20. Germline V gene sequence: CDR1 SGHRS, CDR2 YFSETQ. CDR3 size: 21 residues. CDR3 residues: CASSLGTGGSLSGGTVYEQYF. The CDR3 bases are TGCGCCAGCAGCTTGGGGACAGGGGGCAGTCTGAGTGGAGGGACTGTCTACGAGCAGTACTTC.

The V gene is TRBV6-2 or TRBV6-3, the J gene TRBJ2-3, with TRBD1 matching over 11 bases. Germline V gene lookup returns CDR1 MNHEY and CDR2 SVGEGT. The V and J ends lost 4 bases and 4 bases, in that order; junction bases with no gene match: 13. The CDR3 is 18 residues long. DNA of the CDR3: TGTGCCAGCAGTTTCGGACAGGGGGCGATGGTCGAGGCAGATACGCAGTATTTT. It encodes CASSFGQGAMVEADTQYF.

In this sample, this clone turned up once. The chain employs TRBV9 and TRBJ2-3; TRBD1 is a possible D gene (6 bases). The CDR3 covers 14 residues. Germline values: CDR1 SGDLS, CDR2 YYNGEE. V was cut by 5 bases and J by 1 base, with 11 bases left in between. CDR3: CASRQGNGTDTQYF. CDR3 coding DNA: TGTGCCAGCAGACAGGGAAACGGCACAGATACGCAGTATTTT.

This chain joins TRBV7-2 and TRBJ1-6; 10 bases line up with TRBD1. CDR1 is SGHTA and CDR2 is FQGNSA in the germline V gene. The CDR3 is made up of 11 amino acids. V was clipped by 5 bases and J by 19 bases; unmatched bases: 5. The CDR3 DNA is TGTGCCAGCAGCCCTGGGACAGGGGCTCACTTT. Translation gives CASSPGTGAHF.

The genes are TRBV19 and TRBJ2-3; TRBD2 agrees at 7 bases. The CDR3 runs 15 residues. With V trimmed by 3 bases and J by 1 base, 4 bases remained unmatched. CDR1 is LNHDA, CDR2 SQIVND, per germline (reference sequence). CDR3 nucleotides: TGTGCCAGTAGTATTCGACGGGGGGGCACAGATACGCAGTATTTT. The encoded protein is CASSIRRGGTDTQYF.

CDR3 amino acids: CASSFSGGTYEQYF. CDR3 in DNA: TGTGCCAGCAGCTTTAGCGGGGGGACCTACGAGCAGTACTTC. The chain links TRBV7-9 to TRBJ2-7; 10 bases are shared with TRBD2. Germline CDR1 reads SEHNR; CDR2 reads FQNEAQ (reference sequence). The CDR3 is 14 amino acids. V lost 3 bases and J lost 2; bases outside the gene matches: 1.

The J gene is TRBJ2-3, the V gene TRBV7-6, with D perhaps matching TRBD2 (7 bases). The CDR3 spans 18 residues. The germline V and J ends were trimmed by 4 bases and 1 base, with 21 bases remaining between them. CDR1 SGHVS and CDR2 FNYEAQ come from the germline V gene. The CDR3 spells CASSSPRGGTPGTDTQYF. CDR3 sequence (DNA): TGTGCCAGCAGCTCCCCAAGGGGGGGGACCCCTGGCACAGATACGCAGTATTTT.

The V call is TRBV14, the J call TRBJ2-7, with no clear D. The ends were cut back, 4 bases at V and 6 bases at J, with 22 bases in the middle. The CDR3 extends over 16 amino acids. Per germline, CDR1 SGHDN and CDR2 FVKESK. The CDR3 region has the DNA TGTGCCAGCAGCCTTGGAAGGTCTGCGCGGATCTCCGAGCAGTACTTC. Protein product: CASSLGRSARISEQYF.

The rearrangement uses TRBV10-3 and TRBJ2-3; 7 bases are a match to TRBD2. This CDR3 has 15 residues. CDR1 is ENHRY and CDR2 is SYGVKD in the germline V gene. V lost 6 bases, J lost 3 bases, and 9 bases stayed unmatched. CDR3 DNA sequence: TGTGCCATCAGAAGAGGACTAGAACAAACAGATACGCAGTATTTT. This translates into CAIRRGLEQTDTQYF.

This clone was recorded a few times. The chain joins TRBV14 to TRBJ1-6, with D uncertain. Germline assignment: CDR1 SGHDN and CDR2 FVKESK. This CDR3 contains 12 residues. The V and J ends lost 1 base and 11 bases respectively, with 6 bases between them. The CDR3 is CASSQGSTPLHF. The CDR3, as DNA: TGTGCCAGCAGCCAAGGCAGTACACCCCTCCACTTT.

The chain joins TRBV7-3 to TRBJ2-5; the D gene is possibly TRBD1 (6 bases). The CDR3 has 13 residues. V lost 5 bases and J lost 2, with 9 bases in between. CDR1 and CDR2 (germline): SGHTA, FQGTGA. CDR3 DNA sequence: TGTGCCAGCAGCAAGGGACAACAAGAGACCCAGTACTTC. It codes for CASSKGQQETQYF.

In this sample, this clone turned up once. V is TRBV9 and J is TRBJ2-7; a weak D match, TRBD1 (6 bases). Trimming removed 4 bases from V and 5 bases from J, with 16 bases in between. The CDR3 totals 14 residues. Germline V gene lookup returns CDR1 SGDLS and CDR2 YYNGEE. The chain's CDR3 is CASSQTGQYDEQYF. CDR3 nucleotide sequence: TGTGCCAGCAGCCAAACCGGACAGTACGACGAGCAGTACTTC.

This chain uses TRBV5-1 with TRBJ2-7; TRBD1 matches 7 bases. V lost 0 bases, J lost 1 base, and 10 bases stayed unmatched. CDR3 length: 17 amino acids. Looked up from germline, CDR1 is SGHRS and CDR2 is YFSETQ. CDR3 in DNA: TGCGCCAGCAGCTTGGGAGGGGGCAGGGAAGGGTCCTACGAGCAGTACTTC. It specifies CASSLGGGREGSYEQYF.

CDR3 bases: TGTGCCAGTAGTACATTGAGGGGGACGAGCAATCAGCCCCAGCATTTT. Its translation: CASSTLRGTSNQPQHF. The J gene is TRBJ1-5, the V gene TRBV19, with a possible D match to TRBD1 (6 bases). Germline lookup yields CDR1 LNHDA and CDR2 SQIVND (reference sequence). Trimming stripped 4 bases from V and 1 base from J, with 14 bases between. This CDR3 is 16 amino acids long.

This rearrangement joins TRBV5-1 to TRBJ2-7, with 8 bases aligning to TRBD2. CDR1 is SGHRS, CDR2 YFSETQ, per germline. V dropped 4 bases and J dropped 3; count of bases not matched to a gene: 0. The CDR3 length is 12 residues. CDR3 in DNA: TGCGCCAGCAGCCGGGGGGGCTACGAGCAGTACTTC. Protein product: CASSRGGYEQYF. The full variable domain, rest sourced from reference TRBV5-1 and TRBJ2-7, is KAGVTQTPRYLIKTRGQQVTLSCSPISGHRSVSWYQQTPGQGLQFLFEYFSETQRNKGNFPGRFSGRQFSNSRSEMNVSTLELGDSALYLCASSRGGYEQYFGPGTRLTVT.

The rearrangement joins TRBV4-2 to TRBJ1-1; 7 nucleotides align to TRBD1. Germline V lookup: CDR1 LGHNA, CDR2 YNFKEQ. The junction had 5 bases not matched to a gene; V was cut back by 4 bases and J by 0 bases. The CDR3 spans 15 residues. The chain's CDR3 is CASSLGTDVNTEAFF. As DNA, the CDR3 is TGTGCCAGCAGCCTCGGGACAGACGTGAACACTGAAGCTTTCTTT.

V gene TRBV3-1 (or the pseudogene TRBV3-2) combines with J gene TRBJ1-1, with D unresolved. Trimming left V 0 bases short and J 11 bases short, with 13 bases between. The CDR3 has 13 amino acids. CDR1 is LGHDT and CDR2 is YNNKEL in the germline V gene (reference sequence). In DNA, the CDR3 is TGTGCCAGCAGCCAAGATAGGAGGGCCCAGGCTTTCTTT. The encoded protein is CASSQDRRAQAFF.

This sequence joins TRBV23-1 and TRBJ1-5; TRBD1 might be the D (5 bases). TRBV23-1 falls under the ORF class, with uncertain function. The CDR3 runs to 14 residues. V was clipped by 3 bases and J by 7 bases, with 13 bases between them. In DNA form, the CDR3 reads TGCGCCAGCAGTCACGGGGACTATGGGCAGCCCCAGCATTTT. Amino acids: CASSHGDYGQPQHF.